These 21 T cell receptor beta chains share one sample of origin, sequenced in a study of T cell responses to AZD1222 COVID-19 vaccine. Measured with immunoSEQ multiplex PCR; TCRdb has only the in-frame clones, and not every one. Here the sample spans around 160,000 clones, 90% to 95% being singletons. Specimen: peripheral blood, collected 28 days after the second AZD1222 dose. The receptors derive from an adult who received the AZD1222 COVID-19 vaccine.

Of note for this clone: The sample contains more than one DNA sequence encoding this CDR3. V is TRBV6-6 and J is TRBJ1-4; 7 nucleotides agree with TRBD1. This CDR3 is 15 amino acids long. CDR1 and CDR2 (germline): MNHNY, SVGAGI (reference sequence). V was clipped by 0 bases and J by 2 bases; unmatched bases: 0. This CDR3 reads CASSYSGGTNEKLFF. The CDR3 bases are TGTGCCAGCAGTTACTCAGGGGGCACTAATGAAAAACTGTTTTTT.

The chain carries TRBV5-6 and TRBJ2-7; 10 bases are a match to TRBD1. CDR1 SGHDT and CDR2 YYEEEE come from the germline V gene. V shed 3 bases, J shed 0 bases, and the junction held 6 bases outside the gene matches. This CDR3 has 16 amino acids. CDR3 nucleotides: TGTGCCAGCAGCTCCTTGGACAGGGGGGCCTCCTACGAGCAGTACTTC. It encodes CASSSLDRGASYEQYF. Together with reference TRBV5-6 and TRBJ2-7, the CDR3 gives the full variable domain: DAGVTQSPTHLIKTRGQQVTLRCSPKSGHDTVSWYQQALGQGPQFIFQYYEEEERQRGNFPDRFSGHQFPNYSSELNVNALLLGDSALYLCASSSLDRGASYEQYFGPGTRLTVT.

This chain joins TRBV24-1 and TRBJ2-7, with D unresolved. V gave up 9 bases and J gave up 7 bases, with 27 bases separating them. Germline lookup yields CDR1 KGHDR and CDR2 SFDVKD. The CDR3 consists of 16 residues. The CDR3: CATPRHCQRPRKEQYF. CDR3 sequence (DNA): TGTGCCACCCCCCGTCATTGCCAGCGTCCACGAAAAGAGCAGTACTTC.

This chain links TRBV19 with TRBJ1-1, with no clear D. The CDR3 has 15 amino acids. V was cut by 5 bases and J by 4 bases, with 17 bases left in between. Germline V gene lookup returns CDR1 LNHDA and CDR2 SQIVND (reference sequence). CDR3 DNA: TGTGCCAGTAGTCTTGGGCAGCGCCGGAGCACTGAAGCTTTCTTT. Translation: CASSLGQRRSTEAFF.

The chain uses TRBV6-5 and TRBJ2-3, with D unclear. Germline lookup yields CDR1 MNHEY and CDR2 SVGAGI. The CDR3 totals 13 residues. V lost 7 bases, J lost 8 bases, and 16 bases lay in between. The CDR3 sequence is CASIPETARTQYF. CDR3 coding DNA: TGTGCCAGCATCCCTGAGACCGCGCGTACGCAGTATTTT.

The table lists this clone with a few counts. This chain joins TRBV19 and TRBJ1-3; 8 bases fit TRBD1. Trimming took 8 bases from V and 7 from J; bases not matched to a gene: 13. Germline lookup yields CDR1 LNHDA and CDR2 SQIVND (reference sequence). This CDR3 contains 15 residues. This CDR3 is CASQRQGAITNTIYF. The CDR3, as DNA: TGTGCCAGTCAGCGCCAGGGGGCTATAACCAACACCATATATTTT.

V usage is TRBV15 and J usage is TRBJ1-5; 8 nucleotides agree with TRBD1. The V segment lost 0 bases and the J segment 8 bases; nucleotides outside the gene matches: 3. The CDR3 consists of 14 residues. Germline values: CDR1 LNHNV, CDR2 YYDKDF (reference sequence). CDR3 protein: CATSRDDRGEPQHF. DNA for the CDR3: TGTGCCACCAGCAGAGATGACAGGGGCGAGCCCCAGCATTTT.

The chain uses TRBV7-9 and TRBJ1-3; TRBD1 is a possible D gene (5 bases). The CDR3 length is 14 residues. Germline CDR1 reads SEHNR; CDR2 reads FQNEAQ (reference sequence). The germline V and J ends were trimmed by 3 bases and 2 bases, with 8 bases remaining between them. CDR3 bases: TGTGCCAGCAGCTTGGGGCCAACTGGAAACACCATATATTTT. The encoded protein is CASSLGPTGNTIYF.

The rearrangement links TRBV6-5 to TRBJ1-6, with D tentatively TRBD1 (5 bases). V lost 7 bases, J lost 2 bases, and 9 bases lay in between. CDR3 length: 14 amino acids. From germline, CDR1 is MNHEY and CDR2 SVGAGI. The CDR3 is CASKWGAYNSPLHF. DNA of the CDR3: TGTGCCAGCAAATGGGGGGCCTATAATTCACCCCTCCACTTT.

This CDR3 reads CASSPRGQGGSPLHF. The CDR3 DNA is TGTGCCAGCAGCCCGCGGGGACAGGGGGGATCACCCCTCCACTTT. V and J are TRBV9 and TRBJ1-6; 11 bases agree with TRBD1. CDR3 length: 15 residues. Germline-derived CDR1 and CDR2 are SGDLS and YYNGEE. V trimming: 4 bases; J trimming: 10 bases; junction bases outside the gene matches: 7.

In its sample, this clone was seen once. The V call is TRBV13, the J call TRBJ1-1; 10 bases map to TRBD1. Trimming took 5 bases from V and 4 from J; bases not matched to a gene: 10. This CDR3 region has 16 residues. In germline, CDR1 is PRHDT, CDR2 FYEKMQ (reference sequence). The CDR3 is CASSKPDRGLGTEAFF. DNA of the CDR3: TGTGCCAGCAGCAAACCCGACAGGGGGCTAGGCACTGAAGCTTTCTTT.

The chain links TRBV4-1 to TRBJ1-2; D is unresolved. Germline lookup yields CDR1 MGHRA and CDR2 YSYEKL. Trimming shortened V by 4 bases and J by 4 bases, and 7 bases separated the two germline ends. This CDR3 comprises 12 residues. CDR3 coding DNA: TGCGCCAGCAGCCCGGACCTCTATGGCTACACCTTC. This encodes CASSPDLYGYTF.

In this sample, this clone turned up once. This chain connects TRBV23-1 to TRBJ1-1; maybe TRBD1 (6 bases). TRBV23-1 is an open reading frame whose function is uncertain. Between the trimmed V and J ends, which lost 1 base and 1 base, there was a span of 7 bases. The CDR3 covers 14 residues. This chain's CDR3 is CASSQCRGNTEAFF. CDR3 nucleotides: TGCGCCAGCAGTCAATGCAGGGGGAACACTGAAGCTTTCTTT.

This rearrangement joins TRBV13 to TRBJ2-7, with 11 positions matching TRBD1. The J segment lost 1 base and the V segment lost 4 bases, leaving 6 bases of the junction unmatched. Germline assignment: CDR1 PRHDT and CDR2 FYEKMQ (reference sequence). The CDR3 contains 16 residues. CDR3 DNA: TGTGCCAGCAGCTCGGGACAGGGGGTTAGGTCCTACGAGCAGTACTTC. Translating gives CASSSGQGVRSYEQYF.

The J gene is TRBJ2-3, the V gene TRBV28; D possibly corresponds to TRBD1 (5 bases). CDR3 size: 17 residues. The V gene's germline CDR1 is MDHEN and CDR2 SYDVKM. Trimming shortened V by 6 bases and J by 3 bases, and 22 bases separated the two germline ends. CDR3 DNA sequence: TGTGCCAGCAGCTCCCGACCGCTGGGGCCCAATACAGATACGCAGTATTTT. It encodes CASSSRPLGPNTDTQYF.

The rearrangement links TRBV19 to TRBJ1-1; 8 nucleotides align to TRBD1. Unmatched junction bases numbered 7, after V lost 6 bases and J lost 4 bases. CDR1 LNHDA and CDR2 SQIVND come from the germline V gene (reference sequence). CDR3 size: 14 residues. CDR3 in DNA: TGTGCCAGTAGCCAATACAGGGGGGGCACTGAAGCTTTCTTT. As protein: CASSQYRGGTEAFF.

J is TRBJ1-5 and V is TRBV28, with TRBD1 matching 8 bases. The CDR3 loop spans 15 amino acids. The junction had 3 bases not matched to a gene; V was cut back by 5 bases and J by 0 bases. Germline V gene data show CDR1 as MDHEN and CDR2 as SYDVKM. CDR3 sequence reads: CASSVDRGSNQPQHF. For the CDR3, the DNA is TGTGCCAGCAGTGTCGACAGGGGTAGCAATCAGCCCCAGCATTTT.

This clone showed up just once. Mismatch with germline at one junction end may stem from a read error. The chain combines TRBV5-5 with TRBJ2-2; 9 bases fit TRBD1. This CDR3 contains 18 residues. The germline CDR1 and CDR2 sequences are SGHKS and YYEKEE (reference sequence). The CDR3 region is CASGAGGQGITNPGELFF. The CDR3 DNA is TGTGCCAGCGGGGCAGGAGGACAGGGGATAACGAACCCCGGGGAGCTGTTTTTT.

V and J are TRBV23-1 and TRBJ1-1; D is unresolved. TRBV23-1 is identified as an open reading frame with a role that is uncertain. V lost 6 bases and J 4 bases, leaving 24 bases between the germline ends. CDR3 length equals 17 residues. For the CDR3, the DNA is TGCGCCAGCAGCTATCGAGTCGGCAGGATGGCATGCACTGAAGCTTTCTTT. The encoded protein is CASSYRVGRMACTEAFF.

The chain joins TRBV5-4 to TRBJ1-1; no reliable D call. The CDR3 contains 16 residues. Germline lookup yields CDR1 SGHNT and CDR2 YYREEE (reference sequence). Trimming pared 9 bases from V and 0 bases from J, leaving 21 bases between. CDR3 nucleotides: TGTGCCACCCATTCCCCAACTCCGGGCCTGAACACTGAAGCTTTCTTT. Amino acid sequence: CATHSPTPGLNTEAFF. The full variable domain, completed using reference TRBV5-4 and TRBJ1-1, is ETGVTQSPTHLIKTRGQQVTLRCSSQSGHNTVSWYQQALGQGPQFIFQYYREEENGRGNFPPRFSGLQFPNYSSELNVNALELDDSALYLCATHSPTPGLNTEAFFGQGTRLTVV.

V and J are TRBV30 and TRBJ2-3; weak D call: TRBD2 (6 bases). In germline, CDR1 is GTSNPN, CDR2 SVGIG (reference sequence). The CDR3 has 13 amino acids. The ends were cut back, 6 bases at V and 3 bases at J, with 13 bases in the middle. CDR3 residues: CACSGRRTDTQYF. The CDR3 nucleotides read TGTGCCTGTTCCGGGAGAAGGACAGATACGCAGTATTTT.